Below are 7 T cell receptor beta chains sequenced from a single sample in a study of blood T cell repertoires in COVID-19 (dated by TCRdb to 2020 to 2021). Libraries were constructed by the immunoSEQ multiplex PCR assay. TCRdb holds this immuneACCESS table with in-frame rearrangements only. Some clones are missing; in checked studies, unresolved V genes explain under half, and the rest has no known cause. The sample data list 30,000 to 45,000 clones, and roughly 78% of these were observed just once. The biggest ten clones account for approximately 30% of the sample. The sequenced material came from peripheral blood. The receptors stem from a man in his fifties or sixties with acute or convalescent COVID-19.

This chain connects TRBV7-9 to TRBJ2-2; 9 nucleotides match TRBD2. CDR1 is SEHNR and CDR2 is FQNEAQ in the germline V gene (reference sequence). Trimming removed 3 bases from V and 6 bases from J; junction bases left unmatched: 5. This CDR3 has 15 amino acids. CDR3 residues: CASSLGGLASGELFF. In DNA form, the CDR3 reads TGTGCCAGCAGCTTGGGGGGACTAGCCTCCGGGGAGCTGTTTTTT.

The CDR3, as DNA: TGTGCCAGCAGCTTGTTTGGGACAGATAATTCACCCCTCCACTTT. Its translation is CASSLFGTDNSPLHF. The chain is built from TRBV5-5 and TRBJ1-6, with 7 bases fitting TRBD1. CDR1 and CDR2 (germline): SGHKS, YYEKEE (reference sequence). The CDR3 runs 15 residues. The V segment lost 1 base and the J segment 5 bases; nucleotides outside the gene matches: 3.

The chain combines TRBV5-5 with TRBJ2-7; the D gene is possibly TRBD1 (5 bases). Per the germline V gene, CDR1 is SGHKS and CDR2 is YYEKEE (reference sequence). Deletions cut 0 bases from V and 4 bases from J, with 11 bases between. The CDR3 runs to 14 residues. The CDR3 is CASSLGDSLYEQYF. The CDR3 DNA follows: TGTGCCAGCAGCTTGGGAGACAGCCTGTACGAGCAGTACTTC. Together with reference TRBV5-5 and TRBJ2-7, the CDR3 gives the full variable domain: DAGVTQSPTHLIKTRGQQVTLRCSPISGHKSVSWYQQVLGQGPQFIFQYYEKEERGRGNFPDRFSARQFPNYSSELNVNALLLGDSALYLCASSLGDSLYEQYFGPGTRLTVT.

The gene calls are TRBV2 and TRBJ2-7; 9 nucleotides agree with TRBD1. The CDR3 has 15 amino acids. CDR1 is SNHLY, CDR2 FYNNEI, per germline. V lost 7 bases to trimming and J lost 4 bases; unmatched junction nucleotides: 11. The CDR3 region is CASKRDRALGYEQYF. The CDR3 DNA follows: TGTGCCAGCAAGCGGGACAGGGCCTTGGGGTACGAGCAGTACTTC.

The CDR3 DNA reads as TGCGCCAGCAGCTTGGGGCAGGGCATTAGCTACACCTTC. Translation: CASSLGQGISYTF. The chain combines TRBV5-1 with TRBJ1-2, with D possibly TRBD1 on 5 matching bases. CDR1 SGHRS and CDR2 YFSETQ come from the germline V gene. Trimming stripped 0 bases from V and 9 bases from J, with 12 bases between. The CDR3 has 13 residues.

This chain links TRBV6-6 with TRBJ2-6, with D maybe TRBD2 (6 bases). CDR3 size: 16 residues. Between the trimmed V and J ends, which lost 11 bases and 3 bases, there was a span of 20 bases. CDR1 is MNHNY, CDR2 SVGAGI, per germline (reference sequence). The CDR3 loop is CAGAVSMGLGANVLTF. DNA for the CDR3: TGTGCCGGAGCCGTCTCCATGGGACTTGGGGCCAACGTCCTGACTTTC.

The chain employs TRBV5-1 and TRBJ2-3, with D perhaps matching TRBD1 (6 bases). V was shortened by 4 bases and J by 2 bases, with 17 bases between the two germline ends. The CDR3 sequence is 16 residues long. CDR1 is SGHRS, CDR2 YFSETQ, per germline. CDR3 region: CASSQETQGITDTQYF. The CDR3 nucleotides are TGCGCCAGCAGCCAGGAAACACAGGGAATCACAGATACGCAGTATTTT.